This TCR beta chain is drawn from a study of early T cells in non-severe SARS-CoV-2 infection. For the study at large: Sequencing was performed on bulk RNA from unsorted whole blood, leaving chains unpaired. Study observations and caveats: VDJdb-based matching was biased toward anti-spike CD8 responses and missed private and CD4 specificities.

Individual cDNA molecules each received unique molecular identifiers attached to them. TCRdb independently ran MiXCR on the 5' RACE reads; one entry per CDR3 protein. The sample lists 70,000 to 85,000 distinct CDR3 sequences, around 12% occurring once. This clonotype occurred many times. What it binds is unknown. Sequenced input: whole blood. This receptor was identified in an adult who was a healthcare worker with PCR-confirmed SARS-CoV-2 infection or an uninfected control (not recorded which).

CDR3 nucleotide sequence: TGTGCCAGCAGCCAGGCGGGGGGTAAGGGTAATGAGCAGTTCTTC. Encoded protein: CASSQAGGKGNEQFF. This chain joins TRBV7-3 and TRBJ2-1, with 8 nucleotides matching TRBD2. The CDR3 length is 15 residues. Trimming cost V 5 bases and J 7 bases; bases outside gene matches: 10. The V gene's germline CDR1 is SGHTA and CDR2 FQGTGA.